Presented here are 24 T cell receptor beta chains from one specimen sequenced in a study of blood T cells in healthy people across ages. Alongside a J-beta primer mix, a sample-barcoded 5' primer served in a second PCR lasting roughly 6 to 12 cycles. TCRdb independently ran MiXCR on the 5' RACE reads; one entry per CDR3 protein. In the table there are around 970,000 distinct CDR3 sequences, about 51% of which are singletons. Specimen: blood. These receptors all come from a woman aged 55-70 years in good health.

The chain joins TRBV20-1 to TRBJ2-3; D may correspond to TRBD1 or TRBD2 (6 bases each). There are 12 residues in the CDR3. V lost 7 bases and J 3 bases, leaving 11 bases between the germline ends. Germline values: CDR1 DFQATT, CDR2 SNEGSKA (reference sequence). The CDR3 DNA is TGCAGTGAAGGGGGACTGACAGATACGCAGTATTTT. Its translation is CSEGGLTDTQYF.

The V and J genes are TRBV28 and TRBJ2-3; TRBD2 matches at 15 bases. CDR3 length equals 21 residues. Germline loops: CDR1 MDHEN, CDR2 SYDVKM. V shed 4 bases and J 1 base; nucleotides not matched to a gene: 15. CDR3: CASSSRVGLAGGPGGTDTQYF. The CDR3 nucleotides read TGTGCCAGCAGTTCTCGCGTGGGACTAGCGGGAGGACCGGGAGGCACAGATACGCAGTATTTT.

The chain couples TRBV6-1 to TRBJ1-2, with D hard to call. Germline CDR1 MNHNS, CDR2 SASEGT. The CDR3 consists of 12 residues. V was shortened by 10 bases and J by 0 bases, with 9 bases between the two germline ends. This CDR3 is CATSTANYGYTF. CDR3 nucleotides: TGTGCCACCTCTACGGCTAACTATGGCTACACCTTC.

In its sample, this clonotype was seen a few times. The chain combines TRBV7-2 with TRBJ2-3; the match to TRBD2 covers 12 bases. The CDR3 length is 16 residues. J was trimmed by 4 bases and V by 3 bases; bases with no gene match: 5. Per the germline V gene, CDR1 is SGHTA and CDR2 is FQGNSA. The DNA of the CDR3 is TGTGCCAGCAGCTTTCGACTAGCGGGAGCCCCAGATACGCAGTATTTT. Its protein is CASSFRLAGAPDTQYF.

This chain joins TRBV13 and TRBJ1-2; 9 positions match TRBD1. Germline CDR1 is PRHDT and CDR2 is FYEKMQ (reference sequence). The CDR3 length is 17 residues. After removal of 5 bases from V and 2 bases from J, the junction contained 12 bases not matched to a gene. The CDR3 DNA follows: TGTGCCAGCAGCCTCCGACCCGGGACAGGGAGGAACTATGGCTACACCTTC. Protein product: CASSLRPGTGRNYGYTF.

Written as DNA, the CDR3 is TGCGCCAGCAGCCAGCAACGGGACAGGGCTTCACCCCTCCACTTT. Translated: CASSQQRDRASPLHF. J is TRBJ1-6 and V is TRBV4-3; TRBD1 aligns across 9 bases. The junction had 6 bases not matched to a gene; V was cut back by 3 bases and J by 9 bases. Germline-derived CDR1 and CDR2 are LGHNA and YSLEER. This CDR3 has 15 amino acids.

V is TRBV29-1 and J is TRBJ1-2; 8 positions match TRBD1. The CDR3 totals 13 residues. V trimming: 8 bases; J trimming: 4 bases; junction bases outside the gene matches: 9. From germline, CDR1 is SQVTM and CDR2 ANQGSEA. In DNA, the CDR3 is TGCAGCTTATGGACAGGGCCCGCCTATGGCTACACCTTC. Amino acids: CSLWTGPAYGYTF.

This clonotype was picked up a small number of times. This rearrangement joins TRBV4-3 to TRBJ2-5, with D uncertain. The CDR3 consists of 13 residues. Trimming removed 1 base at V and 3 bases at J, with 6 bases between. Germline CDR1 reads LGHNA; CDR2 reads YSLEER. The CDR3 here is CASSQGAEETQYF. Here the CDR3 DNA reads TGCGCCAGCAGCCAAGGGGCAGAAGAGACCCAGTACTTC.

The chain combines TRBV27 with TRBJ2-1; 10 bases map to TRBD1. With V trimmed by 7 bases and J by 2 bases, 2 bases remained unmatched. Germline CDR1 reads MNHEY; CDR2 reads SMNVEV (reference sequence). This CDR3 comprises 14 residues. The CDR3 bases are TGTGCCAGCAACGGACAGGGGGCCTACAATGAGCAGTTCTTC. This encodes CASNGQGAYNEQFF.

The gene calls are TRBV6-1 and TRBJ1-2; TRBD1 is a possible D gene (5 bases). The CDR3 length is 13 residues. V dropped 11 bases and J dropped 6 bases, with 19 bases sitting between them. Germline assignment: CDR1 MNHNS and CDR2 SASEGT. The CDR3: CAGILDKLDGYTF. The CDR3 nucleotides are TGTGCCGGCATCCTGGACAAGTTGGATGGCTACACCTTC.

The chain has TRBV6-5 and TRBJ2-3, with D unresolved. V was trimmed by 6 bases and J by 4 bases, leaving 14 bases between them. Germline loops: CDR1 MNHEY, CDR2 SVGAGI. The CDR3 length is 14 residues. This CDR3 is CASSTARMPDTQYF. CDR3 nucleotide sequence: TGTGCCAGCAGCACGGCCCGGATGCCAGATACGCAGTATTTT.

This clonotype was seen once. The rearrangement links TRBV7-9 to TRBJ2-5; 10 bases map to TRBD1. CDR1 is SEHNR, CDR2 FQNEAQ, per germline (reference sequence). The junction had 8 bases not matched to a gene; V was cut back by 1 base and J by 12 bases. The CDR3 spans 14 residues. CDR3 residues: CASSLGQGAFEKYF. CDR3 in DNA: TGTGCCAGCAGCTTAGGACAGGGGGCGTTTGAGAAGTACTTC.

The V gene is TRBV3-1, the J gene TRBJ2-3; tentatively, D is TRBD1 or TRBD2 (5 bases each). The CDR3 runs 13 residues. The germline gives CDR1 LGHDT, CDR2 YNNKEL (reference sequence). The ends were cut back, 4 bases at V and 4 bases at J, with 9 bases in the middle. The DNA of the CDR3 is TGTGCCAGCAGCCGGAAGGGACCAGATACGCAGTATTTT. It translates to CASSRKGPDTQYF.

This clonotype was seen only a few times. This rearrangement joins TRBV29-1 to TRBJ2-7, with unresolved D. From germline, CDR1 is SQVTM and CDR2 ANQGSEA. The CDR3 has 11 amino acids. The V end lost 6 bases, the J end lost 1 base, and 7 bases lay between the germline ends. The CDR3 reads CSVSRSYEQYF. The CDR3 bases are TGCAGCGTGTCAAGGTCCTACGAGCAGTACTTC.

This clonotype was seen a few times. The V gene is TRBV7-8, the J gene TRBJ2-3; TRBD2 might be the D (6 bases). The CDR3 has 15 amino acids. V was cut by 2 bases and J by 0 bases, with 9 bases left in between. The germline CDR1 and CDR2 sequences are SGHVS and FQNEAQ. In nucleotides, the CDR3 is TGTGCCAGCAGCTTACTCCGGGGGAGCACAGATACGCAGTATTTT. This codes for CASSLLRGSTDTQYF.

As concerns this clonotype: One end of the junction does not line up with germline, which may come from a read error. The V gene is TRBV7-2, the J gene TRBJ2-6; D is perhaps TRBD1 or TRBD2 (5 bases each). CDR3 length: 14 residues. CDR1 and CDR2 (germline): SGHTA, FQGNSA. The CDR3: CASSPRTGANVLIF. The CDR3 DNA is TGTGCCAGCAGCCCTCGGACTGGGGCCAACGTCCTGATTTTC.

This clonotype showed up just a few times. The V call is TRBV7-9, the J call TRBJ2-1; 9 nucleotides align to TRBD2. CDR1 SEHNR and CDR2 FQNEAQ come from the germline V gene (reference sequence). The junction had 4 bases not matched to a gene; V was cut back by 5 bases and J by 2 bases. This CDR3 spans 15 amino acids. CDR3 residues: CASSPAGGAYNEQFF. DNA of the CDR3: TGTGCCAGCAGCCCAGCGGGAGGCGCCTACAATGAGCAGTTCTTC.

This clonotype was recorded a few times. The chain has TRBV9 and TRBJ1-1; D call uncertain. The germline gives CDR1 SGDLS, CDR2 YYNGEE. The CDR3 length is 13 residues. V shed 7 bases and J shed 1 base, with 11 bases lying between them. CDR3 bases: TGTGCCAGCGGGCGATGGGGGAACACTGAAGCTTTCTTT. Protein sequence: CASGRWGNTEAFF.

V usage is TRBV6-2 or TRBV6-3 and J usage is TRBJ2-2; D ambiguous. The CDR3 spans 13 residues. The V gene's germline CDR1 is MNHEY and CDR2 SVGEGT. V was shortened by 2 bases and J by 4 bases, with 5 bases between the two germline ends. CDR3 region: CASSYTATGELFF. In DNA form, the CDR3 reads TGTGCCAGCAGTTACACTGCCACCGGGGAGCTGTTTTTT.

This clonotype has only a few counts. The J gene is TRBJ1-5, the V gene TRBV29-1, with D hard to call. The CDR3 is 13 amino acids. CDR1 and CDR2 (germline): SQVTM, ANQGSEA. V lost 3 bases and J 4 bases, leaving 10 bases between the germline ends. In DNA form, the CDR3 reads TGCAGCGTTGAGGTCGCAGCGAATCAGCCCCAGCATTTT. As protein: CSVEVAANQPQHF.

The chain carries TRBV5-1 and TRBJ2-5; 7 nucleotides align to TRBD1. This CDR3 is built from 14 residues. V was pared by 3 bases and J by 2 bases, with 4 bases of the junction left unmatched. Germline-derived CDR1 and CDR2 are SGHRS and YFSETQ. CDR3 sequence reads: CASSSPDRQETQYF. In DNA form, the CDR3 reads TGCGCCAGCAGCTCCCCGGACAGGCAAGAGACCCAGTACTTC.

This clonotype has a handful of counts. V and J are TRBV28 and TRBJ2-3; D is unresolved. The length of the CDR3 is 11 residues. Germline lookup yields CDR1 MDHEN and CDR2 SYDVKM. The germline V and J ends were trimmed by 1 base and 10 bases, with 6 bases remaining between them. CDR3 bases: TGTGCCAGCAGTTTATTGGGCCCGCAGTATTTT. Protein product: CASSLLGPQYF.

The chain is built from TRBV21-1 and TRBJ2-1; the table calls TRBD2, which could not be checked here. TRBV21-1 corresponds to a pseudogene. This CDR3 is 16 amino acids long. The CDR3 loop reads CASSKPGLAGNNEQFF. The CDR3 bases are TGTGCCAGCAGCAAGCCGGGACTAGCGGGAAACAATGAGCAGTTCTTC.

The chain recombines TRBV7-2 with TRBJ2-1; 9 nucleotides align to TRBD2. The CDR3 is made up of 16 amino acids. Germline CDR1 SGHTA, CDR2 FQGNSA. Trimming at V came to 3 bases and at J to 0 bases, leaving 3 bases not matched to a gene. CDR3 sequence: CASSFLAGVSYNEQFF. For the CDR3, the DNA is TGTGCCAGCAGCTTTTTAGCGGGAGTCTCCTACAATGAGCAGTTCTTC.